The 11 T cell receptor beta chains below come from one sample, sequenced in a study of T cells in Graves' hyperthyroidism and ophthalmopathy. Researchers amplified the TCR beta CDR3 regions from RNA transcripts. The HTBI primer set served for first-round RT-PCR of the TCR CDR3. TCRdb itself ran the multiplex PCR reads through MiXCR, one entry per CDR3 protein. The sample holds a few hundred thousand distinct CDR3 sequences, roughly 16% seen once. Sequenced material: blood. These receptor sequences come from a woman between 40 and 55 years old with Graves' ophthalmopathy.

This clonotype was counted between two and nine times. V and J are TRBV18 and TRBJ2-7; TRBD2 agrees at 9 bases. This CDR3 comprises 15 residues. The V gene's germline CDR1 is KGHSH and CDR2 LQKENI. J lost 3 bases, V lost 0 bases, and 3 bases had no gene match. The CDR3 coding sequence is TGTGCCAGCTCACCACCGTCTAGCGGGGACTACGAGCAGTACTTC. This gives the protein CASSPPSSGDYEQYF.

This clonotype was counted at least ten times. The chain employs TRBV12-3 or TRBV12-4 and TRBJ2-1; D ambiguous. The germline V and J ends were trimmed by 0 bases and 5 bases, with 5 bases remaining between them. The CDR3 is made up of 13 amino acids. CDR3 sequence (DNA): TGTGCCAGCAGTTTAGCGCTCCACAATGAGCAGTTCTTC. It translates to CASSLALHNEQFF.

The gene calls are TRBV3-1 and TRBJ1-3, with D possibly TRBD1 on 6 matching bases. Germline CDR1 LGHDT, CDR2 YNNKEL (reference sequence). V was pared by 4 bases and J by 2 bases, with 12 bases between. The CDR3 consists of 15 residues. The CDR3 bases are TGTGCCAGCAGCCCGGCAGGGGATCCTGGAAACACCATATATTTT. Translated: CASSPAGDPGNTIYF.

This clonotype showed up many times. The V gene is TRBV7-8, the J gene TRBJ1-1, with 9 nucleotides matching TRBD1. Germline V lookup: CDR1 SGHVS, CDR2 FQNEAQ. The trim removed 1 base at V and 5 bases at J, leaving 2 bases unmatched. This CDR3 has 14 residues. The CDR3, as DNA: TGTGCCAGCAGCTTAGGAGGACAGGGGACTGAAGCTTTCTTT. Its protein product is CASSLGGQGTEAFF.

This clonotype was recorded at least ten times. The chain joins TRBV2 to TRBJ2-5; D call uncertain. CDR1 SNHLY and CDR2 FYNNEI come from the germline V gene. The CDR3 runs 10 residues. Trimming cost V 7 bases and J 3 bases, with 3 bases left between them. Here the CDR3 reads CASTEETQYF. The DNA of the CDR3 is TGTGCCAGCACAGAAGAGACCCAGTACTTC.

At least ten counts were recorded for this clonotype. V gene TRBV3-1 combines with J gene TRBJ2-7; D is unresolved. The CDR3 runs to 13 residues. Germline V gene lookup returns CDR1 LGHDT and CDR2 YNNKEL (reference sequence). V lost 0 bases and J lost 2, with 5 bases in between. DNA of the CDR3: TGTGCCAGCAGCCAAGACGTTCCCTACGAGCAGTACTTC. This codes for CASSQDVPYEQYF.

This chain links TRBV6-1 with TRBJ2-1, with D unclear. There are 12 residues in the CDR3. The V gene's germline CDR1 is MNHNS and CDR2 SASEGT. Trimming removed 7 bases from V and 4 bases from J, with 8 bases in between. CDR3: CASTAQYNEQFF. The CDR3 DNA reads TGTGCCAGCACAGCGCAGTACAATGAGCAGTTCTTC.

This chain uses TRBV5-5 with TRBJ1-1; D perhaps matches TRBD1 (5 bases). Germline CDR1 and CDR2: SGHKS and YYEKEE (reference sequence). The CDR3 extends over 16 amino acids. Deletions cut 4 bases from V and 0 bases from J, with 16 bases between. CDR3 residues: CASSHTDSLMNTEAFF. In nucleotides, the CDR3 is TGTGCCAGCAGCCATACCGACAGCCTCATGAACACTGAAGCTTTCTTT.

There are a few counts of this clonotype. V usage is TRBV4-1 and J usage is TRBJ1-5; D call uncertain. The V gene's germline CDR1 is MGHRA and CDR2 YSYEKL. The germline V and J ends were trimmed by 1 base and 3 bases, with 13 bases remaining between them. CDR3 length: 16 residues. The CDR3 region has the DNA TGCGCCAGCAGCCAAGTGTCAAACAGTCCCAATCAGCCCCAGCATTTT. Protein sequence: CASSQVSNSPNQPQHF.

This clonotype was seen more than once but under ten times. CDR3 in amino acids: CASSSPGTGGTDTQYF. In nucleotides, the CDR3 is TGTGCCAGCAGTTCCCCCGGGACAGGAGGCACAGATACGCAGTATTTT. V and J are TRBV28 and TRBJ2-3, with 8 bases that match TRBD1. This CDR3 is built from 16 residues. V lost 4 bases to trimming and J lost 1 base; unmatched junction nucleotides: 7. Germline CDR1 reads MDHEN; CDR2 reads SYDVKM.

This clonotype was observed many times. The rearrangement joins TRBV7-8 to TRBJ1-6, with D tentatively TRBD1 (5 bases). The CDR3 spans 17 residues. Germline V gene lookup returns CDR1 SGHVS and CDR2 FQNEAQ. The V end was cut by 4 bases, the J end by 7 bases, with 20 bases between. The CDR3 bases are TGTGCCAGCAGCTCCCGAGCCCGGGACGGTCTCAATTCACCCCTCCACTTT. Its translation is CASSSRARDGLNSPLHF.